The TCR beta chain under discussion was sequenced for a study of cytomegalovirus exposure and HLA in healthy donors. Trimming shortened V by 5 bases and J by 3 bases, and 19 bases separated the two germline ends. The CDR3 length is 16 residues. CDR1 SGHTA and CDR2 FQGNSA come from the germline V gene. A multiplex PCR was run with 60 Vbeta primers and 13 Jbeta primers. The protocol was immunoSEQ multiplex PCR, while the TCRdb copy is restricted to in-frame clones and leaves out a portion. Found here are about 130,000 clones; the top ten clones hold roughly 1.7%. The origin of this receptor is a woman in her thirties or forties in good health and CMV-seropositive. This rearrangement joins TRBV7-2 to TRBJ1-2, with D possibly TRBD1 on 6 matching bases. The specimen sequenced was PBMCs. The CDR3 DNA reads TGTGCCAGCAGCCGCCGGGGGGGGCGCAGGGACTATGGCTACACCTTC. Residues: CASSRRGGRRDYGYTF. Variable domain in full (rest from reference TRBV7-2 and TRBJ1-2): GAGVSQSPSNKVTEKGKDVELRCDPISGHTALYWYRQSLGQGLEFLIYFQGNSAPDKSGLPSDRFSAERTGGSVSTLTIQRTQQEDSAVYLCASSRRGGRRDYGYTFGSGTRLTVV.